The present entry profiles one T cell receptor (beta chain) with its context. As yet, its antigen is unknown. Germline V lookup: CDR1 SQVTM, CDR2 ANQGSEA. The J segment lost 4 bases and the V segment lost 5 bases, leaving 1 base of the junction unmatched. The CDR3 covers 12 residues. Molecules of cDNA were individually given unique molecular identifiers that were attached to them. A single record per CDR3 protein comes from TCRdb applying MiXCR to the 5' RACE reads. The table shows 98,000 or so distinct CDR3 sequences, with around 10% occurring only once. The data were taken from a study of early T cells in non-severe SARS-CoV-2 infection. About the research overall: It was bulk RNA from unsorted whole blood that was sequenced, and the chains were unpaired. Regarding the study as a whole: VDJdb-based matching was biased toward anti-spike CD8 responses and missed private and CD4 specificities.

The rearrangement joins TRBV29-1 to TRBJ2-7, with 11 bases matching TRBD1. The sample consisted of whole blood. This TCR derives from an adult who was a healthcare worker with PCR-confirmed SARS-CoV-2 infection or an uninfected control (not recorded which). The CDR3 here is CSVRDRGYEQYF. CDR3 nucleotide sequence: TGCAGCGTTCGGGACAGGGGGTACGAGCAGTACTTC.